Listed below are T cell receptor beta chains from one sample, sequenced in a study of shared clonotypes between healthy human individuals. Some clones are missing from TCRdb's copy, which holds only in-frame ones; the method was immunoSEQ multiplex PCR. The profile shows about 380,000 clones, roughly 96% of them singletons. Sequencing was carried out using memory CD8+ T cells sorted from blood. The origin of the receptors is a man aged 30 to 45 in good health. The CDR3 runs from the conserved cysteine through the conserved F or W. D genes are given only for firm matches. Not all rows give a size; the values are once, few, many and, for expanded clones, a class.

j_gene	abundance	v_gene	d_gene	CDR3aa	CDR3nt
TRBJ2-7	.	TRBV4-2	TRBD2	CASSQLGGLANEQYF	TGTGCCAGCAGCCAATTGGGAGGACTAGCGAACGAGCAGTACTTC
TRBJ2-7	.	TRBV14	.	CASSYTSGAYEQYF	TGTGCCAGCAGCTACACTAGTGGGGCCTACGAGCAGTACTTC
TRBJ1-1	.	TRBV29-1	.	CSVGGGELNEAFF	TGCAGCGTCGGGGGTGGGGAGCTGAATGAAGCTTTCTTT
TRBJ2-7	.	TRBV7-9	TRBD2	CASSLGTSGRVGSYEQYF	TGTGCCAGCAGCTTAGGGACTAGCGGGAGGGTCGGTTCCTACGAGCAGTACTTC
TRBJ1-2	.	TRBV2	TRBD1	CASTLDRAYGYTF	TGTGCCAGCACCTTAGACAGGGCCTATGGCTACACCTTC
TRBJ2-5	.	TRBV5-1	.	CASSLASVQMETQYF	TGCGCCAGCAGCTTGGCATCTGTCCAAATGGAGACCCAGTACTTC
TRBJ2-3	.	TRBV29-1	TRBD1	CSATGGWGDTQYF	TGCAGCGCGACAGGGGGCTGGGGAGATACGCAGTATTTT
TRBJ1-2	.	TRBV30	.	CAWSAPRTNYGYTF	TGTGCCTGGAGTGCCCCCCGAACTAACTATGGCTACACCTTC
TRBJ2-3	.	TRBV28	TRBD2	CASSFPPETSESTDTQYF	TGTGCCAGCAGTTTCCCTCCAGAGACTAGCGAAAGCACAGATACGCAGTATTTT
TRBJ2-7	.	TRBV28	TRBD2	CASHSGTALAGGGYEQYF	TGTGCCAGCCACTCCGGGACAGCTCTAGCGGGAGGAGGGTACGAGCAGTACTTC
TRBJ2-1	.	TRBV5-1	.	CASSFERAGNNEQFF	TGCGCCAGCAGCTTCGAACGCGCGGGGAACAATGAGCAGTTCTTC
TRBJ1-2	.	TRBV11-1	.	CASSQEPNYGYTF	TGTGCCAGCAGCCAGGAACCTAACTATGGCTACACCTTC
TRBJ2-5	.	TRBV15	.	CATSGGPGQKETQYF	TGTGCCACCAGCGGAGGGCCGGGACAAAAAGAGACCCAGTACTTC
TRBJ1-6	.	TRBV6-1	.	CASTSGWNNSPLHF	TGTGCCAGCACCTCGGGATGGAATAATTCACCCCTCCACTTT
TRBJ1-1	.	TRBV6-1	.	CASQKRAPMNTEAFF	TGTGCCAGCCAGAAACGGGCACCCATGAACACTGAAGCTTTCTTT
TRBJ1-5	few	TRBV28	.	CASSSPYQPQHF	TGTGCCAGCAGTTCCCCATATCAGCCCCAGCATTTT
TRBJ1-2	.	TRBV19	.	CASRNPGRLFYGYTF	TGTGCCAGTAGGAACCCAGGACGGCTTTTCTATGGCTACACCTTC
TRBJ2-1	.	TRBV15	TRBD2	CATSREGLAGLSYNEQFF	TGTGCCACCAGCAGAGAGGGGTTAGCGGGACTCTCCTACAATGAGCAGTTCTTC
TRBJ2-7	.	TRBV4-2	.	CASSPGGSYEQYF	TGTGCCAGCAGCCCGGGCGGCAGCTACGAGCAGTACTTC
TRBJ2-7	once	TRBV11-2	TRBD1	CASSVPGQGNEQYF	TGTGCCAGCAGCGTACCGGGACAGGGCAACGAGCAGTACTTC
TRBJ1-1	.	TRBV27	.	CASSGQKNTEAFF	TGTGCCAGCAGTGGACAGAAGAACACTGAAGCTTTCTTT
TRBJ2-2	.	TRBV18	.	CASSPPEVAGELFF	TGTGCCAGCTCACCGCCTGAGGTTGCCGGGGAGCTGTTTTTT
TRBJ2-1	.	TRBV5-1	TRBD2	CASSLGSGITNEQFF	TGCGCCAGCAGCTTGGGTAGCGGGATTACCAATGAGCAGTTCTTC
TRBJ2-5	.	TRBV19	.	CASSIGFGYQETQYF	TGTGCCAGTAGTATAGGGTTCGGGTACCAAGAGACCCAGTACTTC
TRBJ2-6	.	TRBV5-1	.	CASSPTGANVLTF	TGCGCCAGCAGCCCCACTGGGGCCAACGTCCTGACTTTC
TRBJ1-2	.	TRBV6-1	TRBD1	CASSEQGAFFGYTF	TGTGCCAGCAGTGAACAGGGGGCTTTTTTTGGCTACACCTTC
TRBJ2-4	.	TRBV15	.	CATSREPRAAKNIQYF	TGTGCCACCAGCAGAGAACCCAGGGCGGCCAAAAACATTCAGTACTTC
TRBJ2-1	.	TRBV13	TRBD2	CASSTRTSGALGEQFF	TGTGCCAGCAGCACCCGGACTAGCGGGGCCTTGGGGGAGCAGTTCTTC
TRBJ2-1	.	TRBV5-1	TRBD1	CASSAGQGGNEQFF	TGCGCCAGCAGCGCTGGACAGGGAGGCAATGAGCAGTTCTTC
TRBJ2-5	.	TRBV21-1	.	CASSKGQGETQYF	TGTGCCAGCAGCAAGGGACAGGGAGAGACCCAGTACTTC
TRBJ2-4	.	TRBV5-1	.	CASSLTVAKNIQYF	TGCGCCAGCAGCTTGACAGTGGCCAAAAACATTCAGTACTTC
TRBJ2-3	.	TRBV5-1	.	CASSLAQSWAASTDTQYF	TGCGCCAGCAGCTTGGCCCAGTCTTGGGCGGCTAGCACAGATACGCAGTATTTT
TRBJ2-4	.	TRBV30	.	CAWSVRDIQYF	TGTGCCTGGAGTGTACGGGACATTCAGTACTTC
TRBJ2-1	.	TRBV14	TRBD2	CASSHLAGVSPNEQFF	TGTGCCAGCAGCCACTTAGCGGGAGTGTCCCCCAATGAGCAGTTCTTC
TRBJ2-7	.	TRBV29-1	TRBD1	CSVEDPQGVYEQYF	TGCAGCGTTGAAGATCCCCAGGGGGTGTACGAGCAGTACTTC
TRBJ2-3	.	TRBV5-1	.	CASNKDLYDRNPQYF	TGCGCCAGCAACAAAGATCTATATGACAGGAATCCGCAGTATTTT
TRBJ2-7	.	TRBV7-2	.	CASSATRTYEQYF	TGTGCCAGCAGCGCCACCAGGACCTACGAGCAGTACTTC
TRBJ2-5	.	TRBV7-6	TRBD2	CASSLVGRLAGGGETQYF	TGTGCCAGCAGCTTAGTGGGTAGACTAGCGGGAGGTGGGGAGACCCAGTACTTC
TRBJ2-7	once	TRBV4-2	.	CASSQGLGGYEQYF	TGTGCCAGCAGCCAAGGACTAGGAGGCTACGAGCAGTACTTC
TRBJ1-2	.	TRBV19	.	CASSLNRAGYTF	TGTGCCAGTAGTTTAAACAGGGCTGGCTACACCTTC
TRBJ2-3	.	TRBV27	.	CASIIGSTQYF	TGTGCCAGCATCATCGGGAGTACGCAGTATTTT
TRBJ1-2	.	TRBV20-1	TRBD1	CSATGAWGYTF	TGCAGCGCGACAGGGGCTTGGGGCTACACCTTC
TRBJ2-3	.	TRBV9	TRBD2	CASSVGGRAADTQYF	TGTGCCAGCAGCGTAGGCGGGAGAGCAGCAGATACGCAGTATTTT
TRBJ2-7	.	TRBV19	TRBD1	CASSILGQGSYEQYF	TGTGCCAGTAGTATTTTAGGACAGGGGAGCTACGAGCAGTACTTC
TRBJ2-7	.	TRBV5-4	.	CASSVSGVKTYEQYF	TGTGCCAGCAGCGTATCAGGGGTGAAAACCTACGAGCAGTACTTC
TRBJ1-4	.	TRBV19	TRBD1	CASSGTGDEKLFF	TGTGCCAGTTCCGGGACAGGGGATGAAAAACTGTTTTTT